This T cell receptor beta chain was captured by sequencing in a study of T cells in Graves' hyperthyroidism and ophthalmopathy. The study excluded patients with uncontrolled infection, other autoimmune disease, pregnancy or lactation. The V end was cut by 2 bases, the J end by 5 bases, with 8 bases between. Germline V gene lookup returns CDR1 MNHEY and CDR2 SVGAGI. There are 13 residues in the CDR3. The source material, RNA transcripts, was used to amplify TCR beta CDR3 regions. An initial round of RT-PCR targeting the TCR CDR3 relied on the HTBI primer set. TCRdb redid the calling of the multiplex PCR reads with MiXCR, one entry per CDR3 protein. The sample has a few hundred thousand distinct CDR3 sequences, more than 15% seen once; the top ten hold 2.5% to 4%.

The chain has TRBV6-5 and TRBJ2-3, with D unresolved. The sequenced material came from blood. The source is a woman in her thirties or forties with Graves' ophthalmopathy. As DNA, the CDR3 is TGTGCCAGCAGTTACGACCTGGGAGATACGCAGTATTTT. This codes for CASSYDLGDTQYF.